Listed below are T cell receptor beta chains from one sample, sequenced in a study of control samples from healthy donors and cancer patients. Libraries were prepared by immunoSEQ multiplex PCR; TCRdb keeps only in-frame clonotypes and omits some of them. The sample records about 100,000 clones, roughly 88% being singletons. Material for sequencing was blood. The receptors stem from a man aged 25-45 years in good health. Each CDR3 is given with its conserved first and last residue. A D gene is named only where the DNA matches it firmly. Clone size is shown for a subset of rows, as once, few, many or a class of expanded clone.

TRBJ2-7	NA	NA	TRBV5-1	15	TGCGCCAGCAGCTTGGCCCCGGGCAGGGTAGGGGAGCAGTACTTC	CASSLAPGRVGEQYF
TRBJ1-2	NA	TRBD1	TRBV28	14	TGTGCCAGCACCCTCGGGACAGGGACCTATGGCTACACCTTC	CASTLGTGTYGYTF
TRBJ1-6	NA	NA	TRBV5-5	14	TGTGCCAGCAGCTTGAACAGGGAAGATTCACCCCTCCACTTT	CASSLNREDSPLHF
TRBJ2-1	NA	NA	TRBV20-1	11	TGCAGTGTTGGGAGTGGGCTTGAGCAGTTCTTC	CSVGSGLEQFF
TRBJ2-7	NA	TRBD2	TRBV19	16	TGTGCCAGTAGTATGGGTGCTAGCGGACTTACCTACGAGCAGTACTTC	CASSMGASGLTYEQYF
TRBJ2-7	NA	TRBD1	TRBV6-5	14	TGTGCCAGCAGTTACTTGGGACAGGCCCACGAGCAGTACTTC	CASSYLGQAHEQYF
TRBJ2-7	NA	NA	TRBV2	14	TGTGCCAGCAGTTGGGCTCCAGACTCCTACGAGCAGTACTTC	CASSWAPDSYEQYF
TRBJ2-1	once	NA	TRBV5-6	15	TGTGCCAGCAGCTTGGATGGGGGAACCTACAATGAGCAGTTCTTC	CASSLDGGTYNEQFF
TRBJ1-1	NA	NA	TRBV12-3/TRBV12-4	11	TGTGCCAGCAGTTTAAGGGGGGAAGCTTTCTTT	CASSLRGEAFF
TRBJ2-7	NA	NA	TRBV6-4	13	TGTGCCAGCAGTGACTCGGCAGTCTACGAGCAGTACTTC	CASSDSAVYEQYF
TRBJ1-5	NA	NA	TRBV10-2	18	TGCGCCAGCAGTTCCGGGGCAGGGGCTTTTGGGGGCAATCAGCCCCAGCATTTT	CASSSGAGAFGGNQPQHF
TRBJ2-1	NA	NA	TRBV25-1	15	TGTGCCAGCAGTGAGTCTGGAGGCTACTACAATGAGCAGTTCTTC	CASSESGGYYNEQFF
TRBJ2-5	NA	NA	TRBV9	14	TGTGCCAGCAGCGTAGGGCCCAGACCAGAGACCCAGTACTTC	CASSVGPRPETQYF
TRBJ2-3	NA	TRBD2	TRBV7-2	19	TGTGCCAGCAGCTTAGCGCGGGGTAGCGGGAGCCCTCGCACAGATACGCAGTATTTT	CASSLARGSGSPRTDTQYF
TRBJ2-7	NA	TRBD2	TRBV27	14	TGTGCCAGTGGGAGCGGGGGTACCCGATCCGAGCAGTACTTC	CASGSGGTRSEQYF
TRBJ2-2	once	TRBD2	TRBV4-1	16	TGCGCCAGCAGCCTGTTCCCAGCGGGAGCCCCCGGGGAGCTGTTTTTT	CASSLFPAGAPGELFF
TRBJ2-1	NA	NA	TRBV27	11	TGTGCCACCCAGGGGGGGTATGAGCAGTTCTTC	CATQGGYEQFF
TRBJ1-5	once	NA	TRBV19	15	TGTGCCAGTAATCAAGAGGGCTTAGGCAATCAGCCCCAGCATTTT	CASNQEGLGNQPQHF
TRBJ1-1	NA	NA	TRBV14	16	TGTGCCAGCAGTCACCTCCAGGGGCCCCAAGACACTGAAGCTTTCTTT	CASSHLQGPQDTEAFF
TRBJ2-2	NA	NA	TRBV21-1	13	TGTGCCAGCAGCAAAGGTTACACCGGGGAGCTGTTTTTT	CASSKGYTGELFF
TRBJ1-2	NA	TRBD1	TRBV19	14	TGTGCCAGTAGTATCAGGGACAGGGTGGATGGCTACACCTTC	CASSIRDRVDGYTF
TRBJ2-2	NA	NA	TRBV6-5	14	TGTGCCAGCAGTTCGGGACTGATCACCGGGGAGCTGTTTTTT	CASSSGLITGELFF
TRBJ1-1	NA	NA	TRBV18	11	TGTGCCAGCTCACCGAACACTGAAGCTTTCTTT	CASSPNTEAFF
TRBJ2-2	NA	NA	TRBV27	12	TGTGCCAGCAGAACGAACACCGGGGAGCTGTTTTTT	CASRTNTGELFF
TRBJ2-1	NA	TRBD2	TRBV11-2	16	TGTGCCAGCAGCTTAGAACTAGCGGTCTCCTACAATGAGCAGTTCTTC	CASSLELAVSYNEQFF
TRBJ2-1	NA	NA	TRBV15	12	TGTGCCACTGGGGGCCCTTACAATGAGCAGTTCTTC	CATGGPYNEQFF
TRBJ2-1	once	NA	TRBV7-9	14	TGTGCCAGCAGCTTAACGCGTGCCGACAATGAGCAGTTCTTC	CASSLTRADNEQFF
TRBJ2-7	NA	NA	TRBV28	14	TGTGCCAGCAGTGGCCGGGACACTTACTACGAGCAGTACTTC	CASSGRDTYYEQYF
TRBJ1-1	NA	TRBD1	TRBV28	13	TGTGCCAGCAGTTTGGACAGGCGGGTTGAAGCTTTCTTT	CASSLDRRVEAFF